This entry lists 21 T cell receptor beta chains sequenced from one sample in a study of blood T cell repertoires in COVID-19. Data came from immunoSEQ multiplex PCR; TCRdb stores just in-frame clones and leaves some out. The sample lists around 60,000 clones; approximately 84% were seen once. The material sequenced was peripheral blood. The receptors here all came from a man aged 60-69 years with COVID-19, enrolled during active disease.

The V and J genes are TRBV5-4 and TRBJ1-2; possible D gene TRBD1, 5 bases. This CDR3 region has 13 residues. Trimming left V 0 bases short and J 3 bases short, with 6 bases between. In germline, CDR1 is SGHNT, CDR2 YYREEE (reference sequence). Written as DNA, the CDR3 is TGTGCCAGCAGCTTGGGGGGCGACTATGGCTACACCTTC. Encoded protein: CASSLGGDYGYTF.

This chain connects TRBV6-5 to TRBJ2-1, with a weak D call TRBD2 (5 bases). Trimming took off 6 bases at V and 7 bases at J, with 10 bases between the two ends. Per germline, CDR1 MNHEY and CDR2 SVGAGI. The length of the CDR3 is 12 residues. Here the CDR3 reads CASSTSSNEQFF. CDR3 DNA: TGTGCCAGCAGCACTAGTAGTAATGAGCAGTTCTTC.

This clone was seen a handful of times. The chain employs TRBV5-1 and TRBJ1-6, with D tentatively TRBD1 (6 bases). The CDR3 spans 14 residues. V gave up 0 bases and J gave up 5 bases, with 6 bases separating them. Per germline, CDR1 SGHRS and CDR2 YFSETQ. The CDR3 nucleotides are TGCGCCAGCAGCTTGGGACAGGATAATTCACCCCTCCACTTT. Its translation is CASSLGQDNSPLHF.

In DNA form, the CDR3 reads TGTGCCAGCTCACCGTTACAACAGGGGACTCCCGGAAACACCATATATTTT. Amino acid sequence: CASSPLQQGTPGNTIYF. The chain uses TRBV18 and TRBJ1-3; TRBD1 matches at 7 bases. CDR3 size: 17 residues. Looked up from germline, CDR1 is KGHSH and CDR2 is LQKENI. V was clipped by 3 bases and J by 4 bases; unmatched bases: 12.

This clone was recorded once. This sequence joins TRBV27 and TRBJ1-1, with D maybe TRBD1 (5 bases). Germline assignment: CDR1 MNHEY and CDR2 SMNVEV (reference sequence). V lost 3 bases and J lost 1, with 15 bases in between. The CDR3 loop spans 16 amino acids. The CDR3 sequence is CASSLRRGLRNTEAFF. CDR3 sequence (DNA): TGTGCCAGCAGTTTGCGTCGGGGACTGCGGAACACTGAAGCTTTCTTT.

This rearrangement joins TRBV2 to TRBJ1-1; D may be TRBD1 (6 bases). Germline assignment: CDR1 SNHLY and CDR2 FYNNEI. Trimming left V 7 bases short and J 0 bases short, with 15 bases between. The CDR3 spans 15 residues. CDR3 sequence (DNA): TGTGCCAGCAATGGATTGGGACAAGTGAACACTGAAGCTTTCTTT. This codes for CASNGLGQVNTEAFF.

This chain joins TRBV28 and TRBJ1-5, with a weak D call TRBD1 (5 bases). The CDR3 covers 12 residues. The germline CDR1 and CDR2 sequences are MDHEN and SYDVKM. Trimming pared 11 bases from V and 3 bases from J, leaving 11 bases between. In DNA, the CDR3 is TGTGCCTCCCGGGGGACCAATCAGCCCCAGCATTTT. Translating gives CASRGTNQPQHF.

This chain connects TRBV5-1 to TRBJ1-2; no reliable D call. V gave up 5 bases and J gave up 4 bases, with 15 bases separating them. Looked up from germline, CDR1 is SGHRS and CDR2 is YFSETQ. The CDR3 has 14 amino acids. The CDR3 spells CASRDASRGYGYTF. The CDR3 DNA follows: TGCGCCAGCAGGGACGCGAGTCGGGGCTATGGCTACACCTTC.

The V and J genes are TRBV5-1 and TRBJ2-5; D gene unclear. V was clipped by 1 base and J by 3 bases, with 7 bases between them. Germline V gives CDR1 SGHRS, CDR2 YFSETQ. The CDR3 contains 13 residues. CDR3 region: CASSLMTEETQYF. The CDR3 nucleotides read TGCGCCAGCAGCTTGATGACTGAAGAGACCCAGTACTTC.

V and J are TRBV30 and TRBJ2-2; tentative D call: TRBD1 (5 bases). This CDR3 has 14 residues. Germline CDR1 GTSNPN, CDR2 SVGIG (reference sequence). The ends were cut back, 4 bases at V and 1 base at J, with 10 bases in the middle. CDR3 residues: CAWKGARNTGELFF. CDR3 nucleotide sequence: TGTGCCTGGAAAGGGGCAAGGAACACCGGGGAGCTGTTTTTT.

The genes are TRBV6-6 and TRBJ2-3, with TRBD1 as a possible D gene (5 bases). The CDR3 is 14 amino acids. Trimming pared 4 bases from V and 2 bases from J, leaving 10 bases between. Germline CDR1 reads MNHNY; CDR2 reads SVGAGI (reference sequence). CDR3 in amino acids: CASSSQGITDTQYF. CDR3 nucleotide sequence: TGTGCCAGCAGTTCCCAGGGAATCACAGATACGCAGTATTTT.

This chain joins TRBV7-9 and TRBJ1-5, with D perhaps TRBD1 (5 bases). Between the trimmed V and J ends, which lost 5 bases and 1 base, there was a span of 21 bases. Looked up from germline, CDR1 is SEHNR and CDR2 is FQNEAQ (reference sequence). The CDR3 is 18 residues long. CDR3 bases: TGTGCCAGCAGCCCCCCTAACGGGGGGGATGTCAGCAATCAGCCCCAGCATTTT. It translates to CASSPPNGGDVSNQPQHF.

The CDR3 here is CASSYGGGTEAFF. CDR3 nucleotide sequence: TGTGCCAGCAGTTACGGGGGGGGCACTGAAGCTTTCTTT. This sequence joins TRBV6-5 and TRBJ1-1, with D maybe TRBD1 (5 bases). The length of the CDR3 is 13 residues. V was trimmed by 2 bases and J by 4 bases, leaving 8 bases between them. CDR1 is MNHEY, CDR2 SVGAGI, per germline.

The chain uses TRBV4-2 and TRBJ2-1; TRBD1 aligns across 8 bases. Germline V gives CDR1 LGHNA, CDR2 YNFKEQ. Trimming at V came to 0 bases and at J to 7 bases, leaving 8 bases not matched to a gene. The CDR3 spans 16 residues. The CDR3 region has the DNA TGTGCCAGCAGCCAAGATTGGGCAGGGGGCAGAAATGAGCAGTTCTTC. Translated: CASSQDWAGGRNEQFF.

The V and J genes are TRBV5-1 and TRBJ2-6; D uncertain. Germline CDR1 reads SGHRS; CDR2 reads YFSETQ. V lost 0 bases to trimming and J lost 0 bases, with 7 bases between them. The CDR3 consists of 16 residues. CDR3 coding DNA: TGCGCCAGCAGCTTGGGACATGACTCTGGGGCCAACGTCCTGACTTTC. Translated: CASSLGHDSGANVLTF.

This clone was seen just once. The chain couples TRBV12-5 to TRBJ2-2, with TRBD2 matching 10 bases. The J segment lost 3 bases and the V segment lost 6 bases, leaving 1 base of the junction unmatched. Germline CDR1 reads LGHNT; CDR2 reads FRNRAP. This CDR3 has 14 amino acids. Written as DNA, the CDR3 is TGTGCTAGTGGCGGACTAGCGGACACCGGGGAGCTGTTTTTT. Its translation: CASGGLADTGELFF. Looking up the rest from reference TRBV12-5 and TRBJ2-2 gives the full variable domain: DARVTQTPRHKVTEMGQEVTMRCQPILGHNTVFWYRQTMMQGLELLAYFRNRAPLDDSGMPKDRFSAEMPDATLATLKIQPSEPRDSAVYFCASGGLADTGELFFGEGSRLTVL.

This chain connects TRBV28 to TRBJ2-7, with D possibly matching TRBD1 (6 bases). The CDR3 extends over 12 amino acids. Deletions cut 7 bases from V and 5 bases from J, with 12 bases between. Germline assignment: CDR1 MDHEN and CDR2 SYDVKM. The CDR3 loop reads CASIGQPHEQYF. As DNA, the CDR3 is TGTGCCAGCATTGGACAGCCCCACGAGCAGTACTTC.

The chain joins TRBV11-3 to TRBJ2-7, with 7 positions matching TRBD1. Germline CDR1 is SGHNT and CDR2 is YENEEA. The CDR3 consists of 15 residues. The trim removed 1 base at V and 3 bases at J, leaving 6 bases unmatched. Written as DNA, the CDR3 is TGTGCCAGCAGCTTAGGCTACCGGGACAGCTACGAGCAGTACTTC. Protein product: CASSLGYRDSYEQYF.

V gene TRBV6-5 combines with J gene TRBJ2-1, with 11 positions matching TRBD2. From germline, CDR1 is MNHEY and CDR2 SVGAGI. CDR3 size: 16 residues. With V trimmed by 2 bases and J by 5 bases, 5 bases remained unmatched. CDR3: CASSYTSGSENNEQFF. The CDR3 coding sequence is TGTGCCAGCAGTTACACTAGCGGGAGTGAAAACAATGAGCAGTTCTTC.

The chain links TRBV30 to TRBJ1-3; the D is unclear. The CDR3 has 14 amino acids. CDR1 GTSNPN and CDR2 SVGIG come from the germline V gene (reference sequence). Trimming shortened V by 5 bases and J by 0 bases, and 11 bases separated the two germline ends. CDR3 sequence reads: CAWGRAHSGNTIYF. The CDR3 DNA reads as TGTGCCTGGGGGAGGGCACACTCTGGAAACACCATATATTTT.

The chain carries TRBV18 and TRBJ1-3; TRBD1 might be the D (5 bases). CDR1 is KGHSH and CDR2 is LQKENI in the germline V gene. This CDR3 has 16 residues. The germline V and J ends were trimmed by 3 bases and 2 bases, with 14 bases remaining between them. The CDR3 reads CASSPGEGVTGNTIYF. CDR3 nucleotide sequence: TGTGCCAGCTCACCTGGGGAAGGGGTTACTGGAAACACCATATATTTT.